This T cell receptor beta chain was found in a study of control samples from healthy donors and cancer patients. The table came from immunoSEQ multiplex PCR; TCRdb's copy has only in-frame clones and leaves some out. Of about 110,000 clones in the sample, roughly 79% are singletons; the top ten hold approximately 7%. The CDR3 loop spans 15 amino acids. The V end was cut by 0 bases, the J end by 1 base, with 8 bases between. CDR1 is SGHVS and CDR2 is FNYEAQ in the germline V gene. The receptor was isolated from a man between 18 and 29 years old in good health. The sample was blood. The V gene is TRBV7-6, the J gene TRBJ2-3, with D tentatively TRBD2 (6 bases). The CDR3 region is CASSLAWGGTDTQYF. In DNA, the CDR3 is TGTGCCAGCAGCTTAGCTTGGGGGGGCACAGATACGCAGTATTTT.